This T cell receptor beta chain was recorded in a study of T-cell reconstitution after alpha-beta-depleted transplantation in children. The library targeted TCRbeta and was prepared with unique molecular identifiers. MiXCR was run by TCRdb on the PCR reads, yielding one entry per CDR3 protein. This sample has about 580,000 distinct CDR3 sequences, with 23% found just once. Trimming removed 4 bases from V and 4 bases from J; junction bases left unmatched: 7. CDR3 length equals 15 residues. Germline V gene lookup returns CDR1 KGHDR and CDR2 SFDVKD. This clonotype came up once. The chain is built from TRBV24-1 and TRBJ1-2; 8 bases agree with TRBD1. The clonotype originates from a boy younger than two who had a stem cell transplant for acute myeloid leukemia, so the T cells may come from the graft donor. The input for sequencing was PBMCs, mostly from graft donor cells, taken 360 days after TCRalphabeta/CD19-depleted stem cell transplant. The CDR3 here is CATSDPTGGSYGYTF. The CDR3, as DNA: TGTGCCACCAGTGACCCAACAGGGGGGAGCTATGGCTACACCTTC.